The rows below give T cell receptor beta chains drawn from one sample of a study of beta chain features in type 1 diabetes. Profiling relied on immunoSEQ multiplex PCR, and the TCRdb table lists in-frame clones only, not all of them. The sample contains a few hundred thousand clones, 8.5% to 10% of which appear only once. The source material was central memory CD4+ T cells from blood. The receptors stem from a man in his thirties or forties with type 1 diabetes. Both conserved end residues are trimmed from each CDR3. Clone size, where shown, is once, few, many, or a class for clones that have expanded.

V gene	clone size	J gene	CDR3 protein
TRBV7-2	NA	TRBJ1-2	ASSSYLGQDYGYT
TRBV7-9	many	TRBJ2-1	ASSPGGSRGNEQF
TRBV29-1	few	TRBJ1-2	SALQGGDYGYT
TRBV28	many	TRBJ1-1	ASSPLGGYTEAF
TRBV19	many	TRBJ1-1	ASSGQGYTEAF
TRBV7-9	NA	TRBJ2-1	ASTQLAGGPGNEQF
TRBV5-4	many	TRBJ1-2	ASSPETGGWGYT
TRBV19	many	TRBJ1-2	ASSRQGRHGYT
TRBV5-1	NA	TRBJ2-7	ASRLKSSYEQY
TRBV29-1	few	TRBJ2-3	SVPRGGDTQY
TRBV10-2	few	TRBJ2-7	ASSSASGRAYEQY
TRBV6-5	few	TRBJ2-1	ASSYGLARGGEQF
TRBV18	NA	TRBJ2-5	ASSPLEQGETQY
TRBV30	few	TRBJ1-1	AWSARTEAF
TRBV4-2	NA	TRBJ2-5	ASSPRTGLREETQY
TRBV7-6	NA	TRBJ2-3	ASSSSEEDTQY
TRBV9	few	TRBJ2-7	ASSSRTYEQY
TRBV19	NA	TRBJ2-7	ASSIGQDGYEQY
TRBV4-1	few	TRBJ2-2	ASSQEGGSVGELF
TRBV13	few	TRBJ2-2	ASSFYTGELF
TRBV28	NA	TRBJ1-2	ASSSGQGEGGYT